A single sample gave rise to the 21 T cell receptor beta chains below, sequenced in a study of cytomegalovirus exposure and HLA in healthy donors. PCR employed 60 Vbeta and 13 Jbeta primers. Repertoires were generated with immunoSEQ multiplex PCR, while TCRdb's copy carries only in-frame clones and drops some. The table records about 160,000 clones, roughly 80% of them present only once. What was sequenced was PBMCs. These receptors all stem from a girl aged 10-17 years in good health and CMV-seropositive.

The chain is built from TRBV18 and TRBJ1-2; 10 bases match TRBD1. The CDR3 consists of 17 residues. J gave up 4 bases and V 2 bases, and 10 bases lay outside the gene matches. Germline CDR1 is KGHSH and CDR2 is LQKENI. The CDR3 region has the DNA TGTGCCAGCTCACCATTGGAAGGGACAGGGGATCCCTATGGCTACACCTTC. Amino acid sequence: CASSPLEGTGDPYGYTF.

The chain couples TRBV29-1 to TRBJ2-1; weak D call: TRBD2 (6 bases). V lost 7 bases, J lost 7 bases, and 17 bases lay in between. The length of the CDR3 is 13 residues. Germline-derived CDR1 and CDR2 are SQVTM and ANQGSEA. The CDR3 nucleotides read TGCAGCGGAGTACCGGGCGCGGGGAATGAGCAGTTCTTC. Amino acids: CSGVPGAGNEQFF.

The J gene is TRBJ2-3, the V gene TRBV5-1; 7 positions match TRBD2. Trimming at V came to 5 bases and at J to 0 bases, leaving 3 bases not matched to a gene. This CDR3 has 14 amino acids. Germline lookup yields CDR1 SGHRS and CDR2 YFSETQ. The CDR3 loop reads CASRLAESTDTQYF. In nucleotides, the CDR3 is TGCGCCAGCAGGCTAGCGGAGAGCACAGATACGCAGTATTTT.

This clone has only a few counts. V and J are TRBV19 and TRBJ2-1; TRBD2 matches 9 bases. Germline V gene lookup returns CDR1 LNHDA and CDR2 SQIVND (reference sequence). This CDR3 is 15 amino acids long. V lost 9 bases and J lost 1; bases outside the gene matches: 7. CDR3 DNA sequence: TGTGCCAGCAAGACTAGCGGCGCATCCTACAATGAGCAGTTCTTC. This translates into CASKTSGASYNEQFF.

The chain joins TRBV7-9 to TRBJ2-3; TRBD1 is a possible D gene (5 bases). V was clipped by 5 bases and J by 3 bases, with 15 bases between them. Germline loops: CDR1 SEHNR, CDR2 FQNEAQ (reference sequence). The CDR3 is 15 amino acids. CDR3 amino acids: CASSRGQEATDTQYF. CDR3 bases: TGTGCCAGCAGCCGCGGACAAGAGGCAACAGATACGCAGTATTTT.

Only one count was recorded for this clone. CDR3 sequence reads: CASSLSYNEQFF. The CDR3 DNA is TGTGCCAGCTCCCTGAGTTACAATGAGCAGTTCTTC. The chain is built from TRBV28 and TRBJ2-1; D call uncertain. V lost 8 bases, J lost 4 bases, and 9 bases lay in between. Germline V lookup: CDR1 MDHEN, CDR2 SYDVKM. The CDR3 extends over 12 amino acids.

This clone occurred a few times. The V call is TRBV7-8, the J call TRBJ1-5, with 7 positions matching TRBD1. V lost 4 bases, J lost 3 bases, and 12 bases stayed unmatched. The germline V gene encodes CDR1 SGHVS and CDR2 FQNEAQ. The CDR3 has 17 residues. The CDR3 here is CASSSFTETGYNQPQHF. The CDR3 DNA follows: TGTGCCAGCAGCTCGTTTACCGAGACAGGGTACAATCAGCCCCAGCATTTT.

This clone showed up just a few times. The rearrangement joins TRBV28 to TRBJ2-7, with no clear D. Germline assignment: CDR1 MDHEN and CDR2 SYDVKM. The CDR3 runs 12 residues. Trimming removed 3 bases from V and 12 bases from J, with 15 bases in between. The CDR3 bases are TGTGCCAGCAGTTTTCGGGTTCGGTTTCCGTACTTC. This encodes CASSFRVRFPYF. The full variable domain, in which reference TRBV28 and TRBJ2-7 provide the parts outside the CDR3, is DVKVTQSSRYLVKRTGEKVFLECVQDMDHENMFWYRQDPGLGLRLIYFSYDVKMKEKGDIPEGYSVSREKKERFSLILESASTNQTSMYLCASSFRVRFPYFGPGTRLTVT.

This clone was counted once. V is TRBV23-1 and J is TRBJ2-7, with D possibly TRBD1 on 7 matching bases. TRBV23-1 is sorted into the ORF group, with uncertain function. This CDR3 has 16 amino acids. The V gene lost 4 bases and the J gene lost 0 bases, with 16 bases spanning the gap. The CDR3 sequence is CASSPLWGDSSYEQYF. DNA of the CDR3: TGCGCCAGCAGTCCCTTATGGGGGGACAGCTCCTACGAGCAGTACTTC.

The gene calls are TRBV7-8 and TRBJ2-7; the match to TRBD2 covers 8 bases. Germline lookup yields CDR1 SGHVS and CDR2 FQNEAQ. This CDR3 region has 16 residues. The V gene end was trimmed by 2 bases and the J gene end by 1 base; junction bases not matched to a gene: 7. The CDR3 loop reads CASSLWGSGTSYEQYF. The CDR3 region has the DNA TGTGCCAGCAGCTTATGGGGTAGCGGGACTTCCTACGAGCAGTACTTC.

Only one count was recorded for this clone. This chain joins TRBV7-8 and TRBJ2-1, with 7 bases fitting TRBD2. This CDR3 comprises 15 residues. The V gene's germline CDR1 is SGHVS and CDR2 FQNEAQ. J lost 7 bases, V lost 7 bases, and 13 bases had no gene match. The CDR3 reads CASTPRLAPGNEQFF. CDR3 in DNA: TGTGCCAGCACCCCCAGACTAGCCCCGGGGAATGAGCAGTTCTTC.

The chain is built from TRBV18 and TRBJ1-3, with D unclear. Germline loops: CDR1 KGHSH, CDR2 LQKENI. The length of the CDR3 is 16 residues. Trimming stripped 4 bases from V and 0 bases from J, with 13 bases between. This CDR3 reads CASSREVPSSGNTIYF. The CDR3 DNA is TGTGCCAGCTCACGAGAGGTACCGAGCTCTGGAAACACCATATATTTT.

The CDR3 protein is CASSFVYQGWGVNTEAFF. In DNA, the CDR3 is TGCGCCAGCAGCTTTGTTTATCAGGGCTGGGGGGTGAACACTGAAGCTTTCTTT. The rearrangement joins TRBV5-1 to TRBJ1-1, with D possibly TRBD1 on 5 matching bases. CDR3 length equals 18 residues. V was shortened by 2 bases and J by 0 bases, with 20 bases between the two germline ends. Per the germline V gene, CDR1 is SGHRS and CDR2 is YFSETQ.

The chain uses TRBV6-1 and TRBJ2-1; 10 nucleotides match TRBD2. V lost 7 bases to trimming and J lost 10 bases; unmatched junction nucleotides: 13. The CDR3 consists of 15 residues. Germline loops: CDR1 MNHNS, CDR2 SASEGT. The CDR3 is CASNLAGALSREQFF. Here the CDR3 DNA reads TGTGCCAGCAACCTAGCGGGGGCCCTGTCCCGGGAGCAGTTCTTC.

The V and J genes are TRBV7-3 and TRBJ2-7, with 7 nucleotides matching TRBD2. Germline V gene sequence: CDR1 SGHTA, CDR2 FQGTGA. The CDR3 consists of 19 residues. Trimming at V came to 2 bases and at J to 2 bases, leaving 18 bases not matched to a gene. CDR3 sequence: CASSLWAYRGDDLPYEQYF. Here the CDR3 DNA reads TGTGCCAGCAGCTTATGGGCTTATCGGGGGGACGACCTTCCCTACGAGCAGTACTTC.

The chain couples TRBV4-3 to TRBJ1-1; perhaps TRBD1 as D (5 bases). Trimming cost V 0 bases and J 5 bases, with 13 bases left between them. The CDR3 totals 15 residues. Per the germline V gene, CDR1 is LGHNA and CDR2 is YSLEER. CDR3 sequence reads: CASSQDRRGRTEAFF. CDR3 nucleotides: TGCGCCAGCAGCCAAGATAGGCGGGGACGGACTGAAGCTTTCTTT.

This chain links TRBV5-6 with TRBJ2-1; the match to TRBD2 covers 8 bases. Germline assignment: CDR1 SGHDT and CDR2 YYEEEE. This CDR3 is 15 amino acids long. V trimming: 0 bases; J trimming: 3 bases; junction bases outside the gene matches: 2. The CDR3 DNA sequence: TGTGCCAGCAGCTTGGTACTAGCGGTCTACAATGAGCAGTTCTTC. It is translated as CASSLVLAVYNEQFF.

The chain has TRBV4-1 and TRBJ1-5, with D perhaps TRBD1 (5 bases). Trimming left V 4 bases short and J 3 bases short, with 13 bases between. The germline V gene has CDR1 MGHRA and CDR2 YSYEKL. This CDR3 has 15 residues. CDR3 amino acids: CASSRLDSYNQPQHF. The CDR3 coding sequence is TGCGCCAGCAGCCGCCTAGACAGTTACAATCAGCCCCAGCATTTT.

J is TRBJ2-3 and V is TRBV15; a possible D gene is TRBD2 (5 bases). The germline V and J ends were trimmed by 5 bases and 4 bases, with 22 bases remaining between them. Germline V gene data show CDR1 as LNHNV and CDR2 as YYDKDF (reference sequence). The CDR3 is made up of 17 amino acids. In DNA form, the CDR3 reads TGTGCCACCAGCCGACGTGACCGCGCGCACGGGGCAGATACGCAGTATTTT. Residues: CATSRRDRAHGADTQYF.

V is TRBV2 and J is TRBJ1-1; a weak D match, TRBD1 (5 bases). With 2 bases removed from V and 0 bases from J, the gap between germline ends came to 7 bases. Looked up from germline, CDR1 is SNHLY and CDR2 is FYNNEI. CDR3 size: 14 residues. The CDR3 spells CASSETGLNTEAFF. CDR3 in DNA: TGTGCCAGCAGTGAAACAGGTTTGAACACTGAAGCTTTCTTT.

Details on this clone: At one end the junction does not follow the germline gene, possibly because of a read error. The V and J genes are TRBV7-9 and TRBJ1-5; no reliable D call. CDR1 is SEHNR, CDR2 FQNEAQ, per germline (reference sequence). There are 14 residues in the CDR3. DNA of the CDR3: TGTTCCAGCAGCTCGTGGACTAATAATCAGCCCCAGCATTTT. This encodes CSSSSWTNNQPQHF.